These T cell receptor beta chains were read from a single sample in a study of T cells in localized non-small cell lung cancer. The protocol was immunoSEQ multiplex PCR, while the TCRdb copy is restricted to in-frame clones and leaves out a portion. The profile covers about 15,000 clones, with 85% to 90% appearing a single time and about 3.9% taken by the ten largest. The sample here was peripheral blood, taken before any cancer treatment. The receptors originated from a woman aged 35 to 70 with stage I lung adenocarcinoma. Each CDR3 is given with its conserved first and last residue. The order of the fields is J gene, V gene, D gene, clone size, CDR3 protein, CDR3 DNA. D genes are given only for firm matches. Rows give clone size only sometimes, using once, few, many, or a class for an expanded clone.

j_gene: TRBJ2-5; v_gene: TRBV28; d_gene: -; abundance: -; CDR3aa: CASSLSGTYFQETQYF; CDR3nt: TGTGCCAGCAGTTTATCGGGCACCTACTTCCAAGAGACCCAGTACTTC
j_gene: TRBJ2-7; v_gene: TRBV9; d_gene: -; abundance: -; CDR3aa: CASSDAGTSYHEQYF; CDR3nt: TGTGCCAGCAGCGACGCAGGGACAAGTTACCACGAGCAGTACTTC
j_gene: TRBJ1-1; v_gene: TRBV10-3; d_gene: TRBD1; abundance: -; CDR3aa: CAISESRGGRGRGRTEAFF; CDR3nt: TGTGCCATCAGTGAGTCGAGAGGGGGCAGGGGTCGTGGGCGGACTGAAGCTTTCTTT
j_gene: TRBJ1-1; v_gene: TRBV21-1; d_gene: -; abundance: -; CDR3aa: CASSKDRGRRENTEAFF; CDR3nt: TGTGCCAGCAGCAAAGACAGGGGGAGAAGGGAGAACACTGAAGCTTTCTTT
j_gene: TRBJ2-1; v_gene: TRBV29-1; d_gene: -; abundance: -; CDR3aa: CSVSGPPREQFF; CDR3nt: TGCAGCGTTAGCGGGCCCCCGCGGGAGCAGTTCTTC
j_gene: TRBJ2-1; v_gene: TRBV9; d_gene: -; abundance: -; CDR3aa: CASSVDPDYFGNEQFF; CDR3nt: TGTGCCAGCAGCGTAGACCCGGACTATTTCGGCAATGAGCAGTTCTTC
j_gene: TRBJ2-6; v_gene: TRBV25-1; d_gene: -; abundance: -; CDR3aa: CASSGPQGLYSGANVLTF; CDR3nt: TGTGCCAGCAGTGGTCCCCAGGGCTTATACTCTGGGGCCAACGTCCTGACTTTC
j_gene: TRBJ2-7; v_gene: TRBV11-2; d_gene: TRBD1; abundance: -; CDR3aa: CASSSTGGTSYEQYF; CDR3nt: TGTGCCAGCAGCTCAACAGGGGGGACTTCCTACGAGCAGTACTTC
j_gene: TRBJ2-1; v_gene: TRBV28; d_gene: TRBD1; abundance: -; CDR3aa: CASSKSRTGRSYNEQFF; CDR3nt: TGTGCCAGCAGTAAATCGCGGACAGGGAGGTCCTACAATGAGCAGTTCTTC
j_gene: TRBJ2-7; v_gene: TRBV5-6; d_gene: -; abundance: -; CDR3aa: CASRLAGDLAEQYF; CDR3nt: TGTGCCAGCAGGCTAGCAGGGGATTTAGCCGAGCAGTACTTC
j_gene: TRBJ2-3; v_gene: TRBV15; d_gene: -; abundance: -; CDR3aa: CATSRAWGRLGDTQYF; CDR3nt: TGTGCCACCAGCAGAGCTTGGGGGCGGTTGGGAGATACGCAGTATTTT
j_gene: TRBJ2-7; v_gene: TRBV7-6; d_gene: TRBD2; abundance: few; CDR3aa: CASSLVASGGSEQYF; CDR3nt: TGTGCCAGCAGCTTAGTGGCCAGCGGGGGGAGCGAGCAGTACTTC
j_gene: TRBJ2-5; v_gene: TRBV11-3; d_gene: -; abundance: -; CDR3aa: CASSLNQETQYF; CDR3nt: TGTGCCAGCAGCTTAAACCAAGAGACCCAGTACTTC
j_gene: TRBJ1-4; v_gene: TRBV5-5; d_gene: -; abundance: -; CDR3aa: CASSLEGGIEKLFF; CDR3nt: TGTGCCAGCAGCTTGGAGGGTGGCATTGAAAAACTGTTTTTT